This TCR beta chain is drawn from a study of blood T cell repertoires in COVID-19. The repertoire was sequenced with immunoSEQ multiplex PCR; TCRdb's copy has only in-frame clones and lacks some. The sample contains over 150,000 clones, around 85% of which appear only once. This clone was picked up one time. All enrollees were roughly 18 to 89 years old and from about 25 US areas. Which cohort a participant joined came from the clinical history participants gave. The recovered donors of Cohort 3 showed two negative PCRs, clearance, or symptom resolution. The sequence was collected from a man aged 35 to 55 who had recovered from COVID-19. The material sequenced was PBMCs or T cells enriched from blood (not recorded which).

CDR3 coding DNA: TGTGCCAGCAGCTTGACGGGGTCTAGAGATGAAAAACTGTTTTTT. Translation: CASSLTGSRDEKLFF. This chain uses TRBV5-6 with TRBJ1-4; D is ambiguous. The CDR3 is made up of 15 amino acids. Germline V gene sequence: CDR1 SGHDT, CDR2 YYEEEE. V was trimmed by 1 base and J by 6 bases, leaving 13 bases between them.